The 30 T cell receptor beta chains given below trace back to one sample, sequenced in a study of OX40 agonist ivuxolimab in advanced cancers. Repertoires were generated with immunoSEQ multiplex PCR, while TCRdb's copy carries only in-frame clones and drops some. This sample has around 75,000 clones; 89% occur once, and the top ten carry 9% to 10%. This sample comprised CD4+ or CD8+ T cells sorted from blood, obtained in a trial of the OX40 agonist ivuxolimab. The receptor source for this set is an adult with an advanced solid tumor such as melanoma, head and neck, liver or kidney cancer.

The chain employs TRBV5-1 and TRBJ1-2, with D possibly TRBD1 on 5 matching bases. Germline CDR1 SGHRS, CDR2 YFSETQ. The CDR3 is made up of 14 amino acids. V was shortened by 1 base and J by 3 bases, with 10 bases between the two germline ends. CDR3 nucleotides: TGCGCCAGCAGCTTGCTCAGGGCGGACTATGGCTACACCTTC. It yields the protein CASSLLRADYGYTF.

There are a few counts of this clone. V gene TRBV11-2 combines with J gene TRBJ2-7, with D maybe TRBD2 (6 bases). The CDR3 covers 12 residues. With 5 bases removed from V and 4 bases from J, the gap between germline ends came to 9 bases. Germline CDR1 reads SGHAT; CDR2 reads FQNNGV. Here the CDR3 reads CASSRAGYEQYF. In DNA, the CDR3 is TGTGCCAGCAGCCGCGCGGGGTACGAGCAGTACTTC.

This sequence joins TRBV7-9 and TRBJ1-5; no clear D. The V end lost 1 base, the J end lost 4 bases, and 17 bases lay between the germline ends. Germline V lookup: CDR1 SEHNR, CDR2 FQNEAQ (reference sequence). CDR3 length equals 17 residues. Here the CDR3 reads CASSLVIGRRSNQPQHF. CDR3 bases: TGTGCCAGCAGCTTAGTGATTGGCAGGCGCTCAAATCAGCCCCAGCATTTT.

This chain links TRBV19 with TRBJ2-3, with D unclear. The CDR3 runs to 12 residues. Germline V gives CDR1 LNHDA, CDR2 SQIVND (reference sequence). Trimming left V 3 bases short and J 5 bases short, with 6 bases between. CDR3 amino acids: CASSMAVDTQYF. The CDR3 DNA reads TGTGCCAGTAGTATGGCGGTAGATACGCAGTATTTT.

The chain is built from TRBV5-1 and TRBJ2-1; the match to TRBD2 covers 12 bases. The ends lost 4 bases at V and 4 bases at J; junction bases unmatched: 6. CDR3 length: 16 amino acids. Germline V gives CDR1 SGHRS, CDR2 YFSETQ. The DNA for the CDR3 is TGCGCCAGCAGCCCATGGACTAGCGGGAATTACAATGAGCAGTTCTTC. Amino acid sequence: CASSPWTSGNYNEQFF.

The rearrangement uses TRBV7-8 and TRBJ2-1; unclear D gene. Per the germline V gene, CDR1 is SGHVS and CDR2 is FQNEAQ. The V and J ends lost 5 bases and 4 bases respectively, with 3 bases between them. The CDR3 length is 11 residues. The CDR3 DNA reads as TGTGCCAGCAGCCCGTACAATGAGCAGTTCTTC. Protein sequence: CASSPYNEQFF.

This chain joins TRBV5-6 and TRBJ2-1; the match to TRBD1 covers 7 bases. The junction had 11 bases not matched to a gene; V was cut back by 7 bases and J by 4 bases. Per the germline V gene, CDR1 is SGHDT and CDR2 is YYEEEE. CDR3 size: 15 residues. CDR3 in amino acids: CASLLGQRLYNEQFF. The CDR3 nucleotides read TGTGCCAGCTTATTGGGACAGAGACTTTACAATGAGCAGTTCTTC.

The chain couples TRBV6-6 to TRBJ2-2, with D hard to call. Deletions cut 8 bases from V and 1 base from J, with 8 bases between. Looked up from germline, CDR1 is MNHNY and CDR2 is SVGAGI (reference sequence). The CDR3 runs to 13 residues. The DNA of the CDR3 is TGTGCCAGCTTTGGTCAGAACACCGGGGAGCTGTTTTTT. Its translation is CASFGQNTGELFF.

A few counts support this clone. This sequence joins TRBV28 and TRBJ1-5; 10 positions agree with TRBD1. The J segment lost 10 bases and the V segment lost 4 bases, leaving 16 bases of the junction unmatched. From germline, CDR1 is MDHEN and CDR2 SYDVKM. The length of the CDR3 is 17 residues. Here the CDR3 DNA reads TGTGCCAGCAGTTCAGAAGGATTTCGGGACAGGGGTTTACCCCAGCATTTT. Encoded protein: CASSSEGFRDRGLPQHF.

The CDR3 region is CASSQSWGEGTEAFF. For the CDR3, the DNA is TGTGCCAGCAGCCAATCTTGGGGCGAGGGCACTGAAGCTTTCTTT. The chain couples TRBV16 to TRBJ1-1; D may be TRBD1 (5 bases). Germline CDR1 reads KGHSY; CDR2 reads FQNENV. Trimming pared 0 bases from V and 4 bases from J, leaving 12 bases between. The CDR3 loop spans 15 amino acids.

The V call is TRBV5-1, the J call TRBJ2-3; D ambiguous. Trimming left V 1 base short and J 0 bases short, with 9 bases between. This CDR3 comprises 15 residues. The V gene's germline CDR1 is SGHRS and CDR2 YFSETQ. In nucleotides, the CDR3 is TGCGCCAGCAGCTTGCAATCGGACAGCACAGATACGCAGTATTTT. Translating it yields CASSLQSDSTDTQYF.

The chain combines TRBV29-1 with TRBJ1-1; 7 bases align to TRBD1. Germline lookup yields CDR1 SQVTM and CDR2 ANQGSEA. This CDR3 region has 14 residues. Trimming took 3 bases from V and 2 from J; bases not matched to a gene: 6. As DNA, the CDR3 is TGCAGCGTTGACCATGACAGGGTCAACACTGAAGCTTTCTTT. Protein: CSVDHDRVNTEAFF.

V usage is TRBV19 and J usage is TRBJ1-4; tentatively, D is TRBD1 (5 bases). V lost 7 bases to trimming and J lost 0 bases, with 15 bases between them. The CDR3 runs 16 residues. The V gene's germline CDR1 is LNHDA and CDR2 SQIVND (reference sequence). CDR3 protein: CASIPGGFATNEKLFF. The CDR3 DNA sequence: TGTGCCAGTATTCCGGGGGGATTCGCAACTAATGAAAAACTGTTTTTT.

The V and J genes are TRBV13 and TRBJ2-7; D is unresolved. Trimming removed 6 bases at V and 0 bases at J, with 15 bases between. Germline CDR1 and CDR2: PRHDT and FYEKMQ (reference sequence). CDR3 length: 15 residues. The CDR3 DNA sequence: TGTGCCAGCAGTCAAATCAACCGGGCCTCCTACGAGCAGTACTTC. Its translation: CASSQINRASYEQYF.

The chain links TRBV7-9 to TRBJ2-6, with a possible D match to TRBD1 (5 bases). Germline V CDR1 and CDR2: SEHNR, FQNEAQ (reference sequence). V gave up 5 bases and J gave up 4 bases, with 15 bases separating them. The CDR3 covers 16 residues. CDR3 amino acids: CASSINVGLGANVLTF. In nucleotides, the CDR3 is TGTGCCAGCAGCATTAACGTGGGGCTCGGGGCCAACGTCCTGACTTTC.

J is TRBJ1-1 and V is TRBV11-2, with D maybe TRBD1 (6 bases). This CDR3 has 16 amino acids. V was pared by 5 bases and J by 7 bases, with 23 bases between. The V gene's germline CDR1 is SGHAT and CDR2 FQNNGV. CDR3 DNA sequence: TGTGCCAGCAGCCCCCTCGGGGGGGACATCGAAGTTGAAGCTTTCTTT. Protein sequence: CASSPLGGDIEVEAFF. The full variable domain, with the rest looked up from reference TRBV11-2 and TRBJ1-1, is EAGVAQSPRYKIIEKRQSVAFWCNPISGHATLYWYQQILGQGPKLLIQFQNNGVVDDSQLPKDRFSAERLKGVDSTLKIQPAKLEDSAVYLCASSPLGGDIEVEAFFGQGTRLTVV.

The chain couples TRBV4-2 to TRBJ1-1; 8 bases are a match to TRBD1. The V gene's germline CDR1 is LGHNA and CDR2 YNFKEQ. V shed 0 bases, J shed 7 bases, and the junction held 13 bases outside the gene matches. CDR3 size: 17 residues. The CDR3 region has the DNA TGTGCCAGCAGCCAAGAAACCCGCTGGACAGGGCCGGGTGAAGCTTTCTTT. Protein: CASSQETRWTGPGEAFF.

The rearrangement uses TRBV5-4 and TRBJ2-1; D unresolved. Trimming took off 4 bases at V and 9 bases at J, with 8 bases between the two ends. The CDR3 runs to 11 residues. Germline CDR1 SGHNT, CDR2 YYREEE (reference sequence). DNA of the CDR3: TGTGCCAGCAGCCTCCGTGGTGAGCAGTTCTTC. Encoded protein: CASSLRGEQFF.

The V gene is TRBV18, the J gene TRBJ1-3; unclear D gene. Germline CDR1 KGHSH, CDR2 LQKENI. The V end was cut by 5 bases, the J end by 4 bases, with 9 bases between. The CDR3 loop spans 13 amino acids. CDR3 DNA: TGTGCCAGCTCAGCGGACGGAGGAAACACCATATATTTT. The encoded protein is CASSADGGNTIYF.

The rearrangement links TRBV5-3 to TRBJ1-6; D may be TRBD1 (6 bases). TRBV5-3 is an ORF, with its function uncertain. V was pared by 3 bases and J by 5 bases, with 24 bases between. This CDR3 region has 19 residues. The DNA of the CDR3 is TGTGCCAGAAGCTCGGGGGTAATTACAGGGCATTTAAATAATTCACCCCTCCACTTT. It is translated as CARSSGVITGHLNNSPLHF.

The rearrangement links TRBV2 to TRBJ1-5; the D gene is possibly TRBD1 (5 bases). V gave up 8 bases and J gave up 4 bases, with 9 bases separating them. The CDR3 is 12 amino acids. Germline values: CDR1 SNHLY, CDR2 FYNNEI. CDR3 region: CASRDVNQPQHF. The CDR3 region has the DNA TGTGCCAGCCGGGACGTAAATCAGCCCCAGCATTTT.

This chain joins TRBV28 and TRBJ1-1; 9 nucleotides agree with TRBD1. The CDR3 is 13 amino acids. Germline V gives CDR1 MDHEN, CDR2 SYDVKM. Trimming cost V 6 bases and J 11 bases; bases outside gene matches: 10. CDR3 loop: CASSKHTGGFAFF. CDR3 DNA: TGTGCCAGCAGCAAGCATACAGGGGGCTTTGCTTTCTTT. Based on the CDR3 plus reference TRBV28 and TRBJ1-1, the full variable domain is DVKVTQSSRYLVKRTGEKVFLECVQDMDHENMFWYRQDPGLGLRLIYFSYDVKMKEKGDIPEGYSVSREKKERFSLILESASTNQTSMYLCASSKHTGGFAFFGQGTRLTVV.

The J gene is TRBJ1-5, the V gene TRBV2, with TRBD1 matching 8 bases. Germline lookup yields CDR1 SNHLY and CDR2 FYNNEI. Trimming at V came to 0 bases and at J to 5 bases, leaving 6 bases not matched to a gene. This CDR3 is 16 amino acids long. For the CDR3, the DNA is TGTGCCAGCAGTGAAGCCACCGGGACAGGCTATCAGCCCCAGCATTTT. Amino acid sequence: CASSEATGTGYQPQHF.

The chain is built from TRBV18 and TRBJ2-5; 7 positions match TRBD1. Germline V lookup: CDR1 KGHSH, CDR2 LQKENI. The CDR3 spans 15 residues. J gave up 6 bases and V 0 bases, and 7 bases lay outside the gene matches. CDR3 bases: TGTGCCAGCTCACCACCGGCAACAGGGGTGAAGACCCAGTACTTC. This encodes CASSPPATGVKTQYF.

The CDR3 is CASSFWTRGGEAFF. The CDR3 nucleotides read TGTGCCAGCAGCTTTTGGACCCGGGGAGGTGAAGCTTTCTTT. The V call is TRBV5-4, the J call TRBJ1-1; D not certain. Between the trimmed V and J ends, which lost 2 bases and 7 bases, there was a span of 15 bases. The length of the CDR3 is 14 residues. The germline V gene encodes CDR1 SGHNT and CDR2 YYREEE (reference sequence).

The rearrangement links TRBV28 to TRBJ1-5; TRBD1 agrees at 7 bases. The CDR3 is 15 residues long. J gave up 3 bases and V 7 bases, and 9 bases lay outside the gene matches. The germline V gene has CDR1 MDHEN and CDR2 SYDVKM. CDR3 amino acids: CASKSMTGNNQPQHF. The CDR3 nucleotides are TGTGCCAGCAAATCCATGACAGGGAACAATCAGCCCCAGCATTTT.

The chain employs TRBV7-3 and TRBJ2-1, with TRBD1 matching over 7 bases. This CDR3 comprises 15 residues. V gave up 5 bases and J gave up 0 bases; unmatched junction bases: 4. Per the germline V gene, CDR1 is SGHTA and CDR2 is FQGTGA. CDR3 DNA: TGTGCCAGCAGCCCGGACAGGAGCTCCTACAATGAGCAGTTCTTC. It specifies CASSPDRSSYNEQFF.

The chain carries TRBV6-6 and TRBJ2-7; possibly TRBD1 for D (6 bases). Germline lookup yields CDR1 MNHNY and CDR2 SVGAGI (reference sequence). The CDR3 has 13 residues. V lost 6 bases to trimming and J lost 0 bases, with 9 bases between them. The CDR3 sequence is CASRRGNSYEQYF. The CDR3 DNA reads TGTGCCAGCAGGAGGGGGAACTCCTACGAGCAGTACTTC.

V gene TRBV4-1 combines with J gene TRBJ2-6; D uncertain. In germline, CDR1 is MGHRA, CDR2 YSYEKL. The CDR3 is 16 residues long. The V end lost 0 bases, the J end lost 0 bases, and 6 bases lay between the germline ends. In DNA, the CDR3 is TGCGCCAGCAGCCAAGACCCCTACTCTGGGGCCAACGTCCTGACTTTC. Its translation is CASSQDPYSGANVLTF.

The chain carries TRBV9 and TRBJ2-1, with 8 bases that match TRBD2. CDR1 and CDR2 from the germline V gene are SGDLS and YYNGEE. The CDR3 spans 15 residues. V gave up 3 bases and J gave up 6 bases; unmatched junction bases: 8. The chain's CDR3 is CASSGPGLVANEQFF. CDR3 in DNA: TGTGCCAGCAGCGGGCCGGGACTAGTTGCCAATGAGCAGTTCTTC.